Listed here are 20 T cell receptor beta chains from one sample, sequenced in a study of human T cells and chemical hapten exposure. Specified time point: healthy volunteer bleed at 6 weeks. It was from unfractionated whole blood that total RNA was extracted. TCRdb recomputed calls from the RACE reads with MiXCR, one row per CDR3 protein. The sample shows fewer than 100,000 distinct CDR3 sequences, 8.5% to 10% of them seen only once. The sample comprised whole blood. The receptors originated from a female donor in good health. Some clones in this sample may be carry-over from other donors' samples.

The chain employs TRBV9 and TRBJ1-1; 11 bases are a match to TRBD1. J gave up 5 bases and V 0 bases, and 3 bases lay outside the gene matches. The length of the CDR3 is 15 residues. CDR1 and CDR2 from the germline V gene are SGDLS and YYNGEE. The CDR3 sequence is CASSVDGQGATEAFF. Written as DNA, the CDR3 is TGTGCCAGCAGCGTAGACGGACAGGGGGCGACTGAAGCTTTCTTT. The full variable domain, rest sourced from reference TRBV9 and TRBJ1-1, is DSGVTQTPKHLITATGQRVTLRCSPRSGDLSVYWYQQSLDQGLQFLIQYYNGEERAKGNILERFSAQQFPDLHSELNLSSLELGDSALYFCASSVDGQGATEAFFGQGTRLTVV.

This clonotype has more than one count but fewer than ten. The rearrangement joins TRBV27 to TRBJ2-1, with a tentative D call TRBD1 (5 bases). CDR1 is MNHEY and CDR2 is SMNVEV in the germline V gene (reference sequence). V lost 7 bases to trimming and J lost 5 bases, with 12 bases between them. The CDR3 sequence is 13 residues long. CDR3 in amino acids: CASIGRAHNEQFF. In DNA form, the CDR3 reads TGTGCCAGCATAGGCAGGGCCCACAATGAGCAGTTCTTC.

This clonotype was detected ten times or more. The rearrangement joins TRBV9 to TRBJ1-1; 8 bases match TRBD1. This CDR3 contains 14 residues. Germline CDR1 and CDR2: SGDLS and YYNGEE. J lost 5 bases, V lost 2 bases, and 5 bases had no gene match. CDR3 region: CASSVGTGWTEAFF. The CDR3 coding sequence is TGTGCCAGCAGCGTCGGGACAGGTTGGACTGAAGCTTTCTTT.

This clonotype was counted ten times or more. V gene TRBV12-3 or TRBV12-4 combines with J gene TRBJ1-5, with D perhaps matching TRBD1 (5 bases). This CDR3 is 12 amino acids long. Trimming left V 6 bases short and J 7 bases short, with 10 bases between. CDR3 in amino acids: CASSGGYQPQHF. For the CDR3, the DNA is TGTGCCAGCAGCGGGGGGTACCAGCCCCAGCATTTT.

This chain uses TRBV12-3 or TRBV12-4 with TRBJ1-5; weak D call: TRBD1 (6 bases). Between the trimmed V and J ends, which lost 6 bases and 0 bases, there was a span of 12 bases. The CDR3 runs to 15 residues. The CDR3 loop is CASRADRNSNQPQHF. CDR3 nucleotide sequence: TGTGCCAGCAGGGCGGACAGAAATAGCAATCAGCCCCAGCATTTT.

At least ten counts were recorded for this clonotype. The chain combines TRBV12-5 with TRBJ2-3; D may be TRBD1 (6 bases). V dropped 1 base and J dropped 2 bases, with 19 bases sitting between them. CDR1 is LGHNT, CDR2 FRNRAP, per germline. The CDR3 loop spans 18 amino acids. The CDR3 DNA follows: TGTGCTAGTGGTTTGGGAACACAGGGTCGGCTATTCACAGATACGCAGTATTTT. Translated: CASGLGTQGRLFTDTQYF.

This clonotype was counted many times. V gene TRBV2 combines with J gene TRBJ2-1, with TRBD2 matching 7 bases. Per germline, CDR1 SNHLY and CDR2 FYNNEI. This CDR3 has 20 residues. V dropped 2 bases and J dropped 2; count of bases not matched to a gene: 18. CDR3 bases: TGTGCCAGCAGTGAATTATATTTAGGGATCGCTAGCGGAACCTACAATGAGCAGTTCTTC. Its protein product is CASSELYLGIASGTYNEQFF.

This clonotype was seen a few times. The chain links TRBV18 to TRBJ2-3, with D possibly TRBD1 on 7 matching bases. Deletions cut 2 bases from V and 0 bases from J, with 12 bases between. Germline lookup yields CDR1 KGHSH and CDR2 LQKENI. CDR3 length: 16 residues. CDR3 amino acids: CASSPTTGTSTDTQYF. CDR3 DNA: TGTGCCAGCTCACCAACGACAGGGACTAGCACAGATACGCAGTATTTT.

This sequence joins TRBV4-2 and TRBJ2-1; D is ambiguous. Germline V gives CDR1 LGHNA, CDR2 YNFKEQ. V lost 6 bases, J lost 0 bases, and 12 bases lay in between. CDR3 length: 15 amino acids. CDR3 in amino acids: CASRRAADSYNEQFF. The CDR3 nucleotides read TGTGCCAGCAGACGCGCCGCGGACTCCTACAATGAGCAGTTCTTC.

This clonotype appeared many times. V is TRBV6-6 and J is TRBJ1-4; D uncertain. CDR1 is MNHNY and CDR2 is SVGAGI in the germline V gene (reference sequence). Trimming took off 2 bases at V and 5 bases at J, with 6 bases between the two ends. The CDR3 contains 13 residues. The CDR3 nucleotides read TGTGCCAGCAGTTACGTTAAAAATGAAAAACTGTTTTTT. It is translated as CASSYVKNEKLFF.

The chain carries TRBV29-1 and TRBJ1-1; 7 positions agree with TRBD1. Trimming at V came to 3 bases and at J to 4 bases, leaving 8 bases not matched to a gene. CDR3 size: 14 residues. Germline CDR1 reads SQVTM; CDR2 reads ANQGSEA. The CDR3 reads CSVEGGRGSTEAFF. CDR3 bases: TGCAGCGTTGAGGGGGGCAGGGGGAGCACTGAAGCTTTCTTT.

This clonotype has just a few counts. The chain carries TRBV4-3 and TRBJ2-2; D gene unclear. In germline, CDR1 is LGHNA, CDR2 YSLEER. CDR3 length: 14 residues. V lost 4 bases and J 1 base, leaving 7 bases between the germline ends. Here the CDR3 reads CASSPGRNTGELFF. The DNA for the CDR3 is TGCGCCAGCAGCCCAGGCCGGAACACCGGGGAGCTGTTTTTT.

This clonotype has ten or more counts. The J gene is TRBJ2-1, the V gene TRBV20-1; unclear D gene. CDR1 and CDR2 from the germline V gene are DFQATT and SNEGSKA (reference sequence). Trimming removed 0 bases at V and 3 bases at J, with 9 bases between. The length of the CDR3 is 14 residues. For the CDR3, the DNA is TGCAGTGCTAGAGAGGTCACCGACTACAATGAGCAGTTCTTC. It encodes CSAREVTDYNEQFF.

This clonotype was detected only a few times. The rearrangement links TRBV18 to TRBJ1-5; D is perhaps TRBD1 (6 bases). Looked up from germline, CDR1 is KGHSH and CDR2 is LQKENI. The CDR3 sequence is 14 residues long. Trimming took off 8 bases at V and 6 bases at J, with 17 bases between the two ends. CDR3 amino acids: CASRIQGPGQPQHF. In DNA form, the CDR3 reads TGTGCCAGCCGAATACAGGGTCCGGGTCAGCCCCAGCATTTT.

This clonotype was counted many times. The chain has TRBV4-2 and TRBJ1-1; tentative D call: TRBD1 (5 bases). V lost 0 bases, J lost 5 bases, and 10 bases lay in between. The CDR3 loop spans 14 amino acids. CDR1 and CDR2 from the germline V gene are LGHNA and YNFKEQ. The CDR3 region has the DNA TGTGCCAGCAGCCAAGATCCGCGGGGGACTGAAGCTTTCTTT. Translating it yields CASSQDPRGTEAFF.

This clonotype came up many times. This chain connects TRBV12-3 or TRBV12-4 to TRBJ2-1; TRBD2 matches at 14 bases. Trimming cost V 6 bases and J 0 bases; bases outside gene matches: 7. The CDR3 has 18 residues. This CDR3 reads CASRARLAGGSSYNEQFF. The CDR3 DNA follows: TGTGCCAGCAGGGCTAGACTAGCGGGGGGGAGCTCCTACAATGAGCAGTTCTTC.

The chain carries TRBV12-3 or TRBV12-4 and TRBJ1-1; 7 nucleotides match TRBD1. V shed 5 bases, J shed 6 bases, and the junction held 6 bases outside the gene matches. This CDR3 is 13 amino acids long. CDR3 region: CASSPTGLPEAFF. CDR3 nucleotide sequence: TGTGCCAGCAGTCCGACAGGGCTCCCTGAAGCTTTCTTT.

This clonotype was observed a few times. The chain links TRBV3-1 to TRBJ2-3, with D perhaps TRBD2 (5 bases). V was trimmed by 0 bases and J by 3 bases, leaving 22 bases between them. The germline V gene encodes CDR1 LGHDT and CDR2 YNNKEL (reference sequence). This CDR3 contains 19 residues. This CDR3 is CASSQEEKRGRGSTDTQYF. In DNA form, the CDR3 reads TGTGCCAGCAGCCAAGAAGAAAAGAGAGGGCGTGGGTCAACAGATACGCAGTATTTT.

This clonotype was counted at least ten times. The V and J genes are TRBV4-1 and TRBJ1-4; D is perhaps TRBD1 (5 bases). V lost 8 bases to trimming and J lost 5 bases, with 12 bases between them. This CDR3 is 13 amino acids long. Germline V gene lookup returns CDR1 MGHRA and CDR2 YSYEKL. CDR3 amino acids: CASSGTSNEKLFF. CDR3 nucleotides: TGCGCCAGCTCAGGGACGAGCAATGAAAAACTGTTTTTT.

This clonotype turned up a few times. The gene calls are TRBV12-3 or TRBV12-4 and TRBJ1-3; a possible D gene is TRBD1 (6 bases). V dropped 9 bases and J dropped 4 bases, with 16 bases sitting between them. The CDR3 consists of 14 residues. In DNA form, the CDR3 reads TGTGCCAGTCAGAGGGGGTTGCGAGGAAACACCATATATTTT. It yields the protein CASQRGLRGNTIYF.